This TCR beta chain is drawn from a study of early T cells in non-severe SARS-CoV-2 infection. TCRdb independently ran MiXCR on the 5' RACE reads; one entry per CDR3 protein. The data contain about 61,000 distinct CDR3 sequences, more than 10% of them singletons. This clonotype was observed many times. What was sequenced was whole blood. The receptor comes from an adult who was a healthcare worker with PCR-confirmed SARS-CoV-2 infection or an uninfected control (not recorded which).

CDR3 nucleotides: TGTGCCAGCAGTTACGCGGGGGGGCTTGATGAGCAGTTCTTC. Its translation: CASSYAGGLDEQFF. The chain couples TRBV6-5 to TRBJ2-1; TRBD2 matches 9 bases. V lost 2 bases, J lost 8 bases, and 4 bases stayed unmatched. CDR1 MNHEY and CDR2 SVGAGI come from the germline V gene. This CDR3 contains 14 residues.